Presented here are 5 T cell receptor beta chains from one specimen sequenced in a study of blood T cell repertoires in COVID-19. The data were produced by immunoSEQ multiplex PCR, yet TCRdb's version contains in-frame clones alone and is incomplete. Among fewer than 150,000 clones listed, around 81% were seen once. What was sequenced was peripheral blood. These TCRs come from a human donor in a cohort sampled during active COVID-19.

DNA for the CDR3: TGCGCCAGCAGCTTGGGGGACATAAACTATGGCTACACCTTC. The encoded protein is CASSLGDINYGYTF. The V call is TRBV5-1, the J call TRBJ1-2; TRBD1 might be the D (6 bases). Germline V gene sequence: CDR1 SGHRS, CDR2 YFSETQ. CDR3 length: 14 residues. The germline V and J ends were trimmed by 0 bases and 2 bases, with 8 bases remaining between them.

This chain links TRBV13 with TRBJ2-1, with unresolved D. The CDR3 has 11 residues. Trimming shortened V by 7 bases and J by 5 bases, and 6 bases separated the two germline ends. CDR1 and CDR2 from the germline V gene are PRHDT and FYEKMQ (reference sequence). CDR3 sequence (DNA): TGTGCCAGCAATAGAAACAATGAGCAGTTCTTC. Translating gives CASNRNNEQFF.

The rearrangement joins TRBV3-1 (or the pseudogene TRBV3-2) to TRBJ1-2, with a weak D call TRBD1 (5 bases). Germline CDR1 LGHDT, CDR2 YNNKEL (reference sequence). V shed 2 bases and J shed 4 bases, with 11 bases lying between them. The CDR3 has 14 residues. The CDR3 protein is CASSQQTRVYGYTF. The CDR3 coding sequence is TGTGCCAGCAGCCAACAGACCAGGGTCTATGGCTACACCTTC.

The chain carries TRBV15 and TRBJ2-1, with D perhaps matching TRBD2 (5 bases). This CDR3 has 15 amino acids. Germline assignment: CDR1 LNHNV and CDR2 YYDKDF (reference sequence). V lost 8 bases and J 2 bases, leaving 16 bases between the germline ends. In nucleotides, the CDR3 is TGTGCCACCCGGGCCGGGAAGTTCCCCTACAATGAGCAGTTCTTC. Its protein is CATRAGKFPYNEQFF. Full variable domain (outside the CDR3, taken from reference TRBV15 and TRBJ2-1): DAMVIQNPRYQVTQFGKPVTLSCSQTLNHNVMYWYQQKSSQAPKLLFHYYDKDFNNEADTPDNFQSRRPNTSFCFLDIRSPGLGDTAMYLCATRAGKFPYNEQFFGPGTRLTVL.

Here the CDR3 DNA reads TGTGCCAGCAGCCAAGGGACAGGGGGTAACGAGCAGTACTTC. Its protein product is CASSQGTGGNEQYF. This chain uses TRBV3-1 (or the pseudogene TRBV3-2) with TRBJ2-7, with 10 bases that match TRBD1. CDR1 LGHDT and CDR2 YNNKEL come from the germline V gene (reference sequence). The CDR3 runs to 14 residues. V trimming: 1 base; J trimming: 5 bases; junction bases outside the gene matches: 2.